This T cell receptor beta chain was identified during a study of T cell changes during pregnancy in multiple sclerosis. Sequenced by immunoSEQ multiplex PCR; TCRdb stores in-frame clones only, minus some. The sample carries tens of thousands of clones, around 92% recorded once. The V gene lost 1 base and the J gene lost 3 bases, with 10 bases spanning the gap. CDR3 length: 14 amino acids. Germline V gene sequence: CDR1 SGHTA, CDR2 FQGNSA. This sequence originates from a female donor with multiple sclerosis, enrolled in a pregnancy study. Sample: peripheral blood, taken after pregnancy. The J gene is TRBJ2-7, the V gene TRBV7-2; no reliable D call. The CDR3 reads CASSLGQINYEQYF. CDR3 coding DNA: TGTGCCAGCAGCTTAGGACAAATTAACTACGAGCAGTACTTC.